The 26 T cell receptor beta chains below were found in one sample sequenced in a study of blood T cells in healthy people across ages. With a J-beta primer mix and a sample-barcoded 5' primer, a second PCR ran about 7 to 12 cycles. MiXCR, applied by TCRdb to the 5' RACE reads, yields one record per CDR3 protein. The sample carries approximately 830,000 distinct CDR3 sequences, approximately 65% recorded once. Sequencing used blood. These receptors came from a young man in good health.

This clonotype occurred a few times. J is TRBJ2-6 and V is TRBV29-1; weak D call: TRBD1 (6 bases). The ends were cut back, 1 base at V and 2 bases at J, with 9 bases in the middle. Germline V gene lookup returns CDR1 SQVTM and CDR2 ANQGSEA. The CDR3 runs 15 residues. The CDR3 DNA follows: TGCAGCGTTGAAGGGGGGCCCGCTGGGGCCAACGTCCTGACTTTC. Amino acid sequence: CSVEGGPAGANVLTF.

The CDR3 DNA is TGCAGCGTTGTTCTCGATGAGCAGTTCTTC. It is translated as CSVVLDEQFF. The gene calls are TRBV29-1 and TRBJ2-1; no reliable D call. The CDR3 is 10 residues long. V gave up 4 bases and J gave up 8 bases, with 6 bases separating them. Per the germline V gene, CDR1 is SQVTM and CDR2 is ANQGSEA.

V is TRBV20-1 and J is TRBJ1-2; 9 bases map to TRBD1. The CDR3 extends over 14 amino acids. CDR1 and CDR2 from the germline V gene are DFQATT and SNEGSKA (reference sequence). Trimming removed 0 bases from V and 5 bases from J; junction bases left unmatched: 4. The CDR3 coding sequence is TGCAGTGCTAGAGAACGGGACAGGGTATATGGCTACACCTTC. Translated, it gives CSARERDRVYGYTF.

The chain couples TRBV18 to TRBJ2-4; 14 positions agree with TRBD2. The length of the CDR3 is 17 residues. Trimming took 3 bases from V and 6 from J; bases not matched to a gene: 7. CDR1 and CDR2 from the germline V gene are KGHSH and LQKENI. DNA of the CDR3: TGTGCCAGCTCACCCCAGACTAGCGGGGGGGCCGGAAACATTCAGTACTTC. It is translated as CASSPQTSGGAGNIQYF.

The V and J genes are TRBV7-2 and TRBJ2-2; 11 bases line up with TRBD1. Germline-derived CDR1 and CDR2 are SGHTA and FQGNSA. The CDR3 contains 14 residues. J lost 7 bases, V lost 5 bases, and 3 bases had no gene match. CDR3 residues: CASSHGTGGGELFF. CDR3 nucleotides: TGTGCCAGCAGCCACGGGACAGGGGGCGGGGAGCTGTTTTTT.

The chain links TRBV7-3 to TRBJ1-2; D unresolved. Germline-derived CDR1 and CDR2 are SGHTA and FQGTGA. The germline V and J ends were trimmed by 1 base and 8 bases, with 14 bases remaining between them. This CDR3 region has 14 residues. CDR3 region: CASSLSPVEGGYTF. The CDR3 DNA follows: TGTGCCAGCAGCTTAAGCCCCGTTGAGGGCGGCTACACCTTC.

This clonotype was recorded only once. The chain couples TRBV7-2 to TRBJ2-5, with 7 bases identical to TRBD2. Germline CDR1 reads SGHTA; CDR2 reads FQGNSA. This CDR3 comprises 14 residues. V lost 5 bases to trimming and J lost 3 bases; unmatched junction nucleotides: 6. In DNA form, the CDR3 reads TGTGCCAGCAGCAACCAGGGAGGGGAAGAGACCCAGTACTTC. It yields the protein CASSNQGGEETQYF.

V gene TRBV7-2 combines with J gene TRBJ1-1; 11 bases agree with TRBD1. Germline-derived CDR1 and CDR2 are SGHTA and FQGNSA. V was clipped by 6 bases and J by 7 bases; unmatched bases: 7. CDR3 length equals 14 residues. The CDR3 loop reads CASRNRGQGDEAFF. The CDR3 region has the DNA TGTGCCAGCAGGAACCGGGGACAGGGGGATGAAGCTTTCTTT.

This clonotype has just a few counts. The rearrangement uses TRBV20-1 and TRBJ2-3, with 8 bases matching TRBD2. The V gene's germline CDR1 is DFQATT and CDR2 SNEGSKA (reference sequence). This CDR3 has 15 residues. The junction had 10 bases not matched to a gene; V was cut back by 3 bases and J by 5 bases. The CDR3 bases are TGCAGTGCTAGGGGCTCAGCGGGGGTTGGAGATACGCAGTATTTT. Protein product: CSARGSAGVGDTQYF.

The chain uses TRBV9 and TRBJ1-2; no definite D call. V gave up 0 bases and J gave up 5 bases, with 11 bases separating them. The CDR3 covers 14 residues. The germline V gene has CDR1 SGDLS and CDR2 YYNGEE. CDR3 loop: CASSVGSVGYGYTF. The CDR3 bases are TGTGCCAGCAGCGTAGGATCGGTGGGGTATGGCTACACCTTC. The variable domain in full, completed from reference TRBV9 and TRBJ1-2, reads DSGVTQTPKHLITATGQRVTLRCSPRSGDLSVYWYQQSLDQGLQFLIQYYNGEERAKGNILERFSAQQFPDLHSELNLSSLELGDSALYFCASSVGSVGYGYTFGSGTRLTVV.

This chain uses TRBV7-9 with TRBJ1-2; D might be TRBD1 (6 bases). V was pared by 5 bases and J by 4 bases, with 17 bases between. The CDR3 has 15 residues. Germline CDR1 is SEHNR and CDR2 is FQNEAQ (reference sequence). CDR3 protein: CASSRHRDLTYGYTF. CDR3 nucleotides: TGTGCCAGCAGCCGTCACAGGGATCTTACCTATGGCTACACCTTC.

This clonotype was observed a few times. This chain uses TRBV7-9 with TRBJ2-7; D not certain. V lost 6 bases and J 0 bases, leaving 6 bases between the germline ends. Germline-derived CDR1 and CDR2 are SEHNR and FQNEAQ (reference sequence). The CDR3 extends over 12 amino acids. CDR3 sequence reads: CASSPYSYEQYF. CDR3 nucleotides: TGTGCCAGCAGTCCCTACTCCTACGAGCAGTACTTC.

In DNA, the CDR3 is TGTGCCAGCAGTTTATCGGCCCCGCCGGGCAGGGAGACCCAGTACTTC. It encodes CASSLSAPPGRETQYF. The chain joins TRBV27 to TRBJ2-5; D not resolved. This CDR3 spans 16 amino acids. Trimming removed 0 bases at V and 5 bases at J, with 16 bases between. Germline assignment: CDR1 MNHEY and CDR2 SMNVEV (reference sequence).

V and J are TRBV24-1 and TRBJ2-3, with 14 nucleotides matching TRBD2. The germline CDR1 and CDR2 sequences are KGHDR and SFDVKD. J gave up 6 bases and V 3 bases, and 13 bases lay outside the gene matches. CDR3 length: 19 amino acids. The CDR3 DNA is TGTGCCACCAGTGATCCTACTCCGACTAGCGGGGGGGTCACGGATACGCAGTATTTT. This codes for CATSDPTPTSGGVTDTQYF.

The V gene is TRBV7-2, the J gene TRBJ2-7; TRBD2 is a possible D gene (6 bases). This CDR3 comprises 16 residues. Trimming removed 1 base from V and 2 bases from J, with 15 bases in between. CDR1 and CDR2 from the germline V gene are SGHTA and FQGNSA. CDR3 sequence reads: CASSLVGGGGTYEQYF. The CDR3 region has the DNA TGTGCCAGCAGCTTAGTGGGGGGTGGAGGGACCTACGAGCAGTACTTC.

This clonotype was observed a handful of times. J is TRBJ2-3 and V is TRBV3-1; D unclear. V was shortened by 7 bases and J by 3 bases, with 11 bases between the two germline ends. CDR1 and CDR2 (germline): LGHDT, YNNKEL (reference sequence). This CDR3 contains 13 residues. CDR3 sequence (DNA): TGTGCCAGCACCCACCCGAAAACAGATACGCAGTATTTT. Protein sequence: CASTHPKTDTQYF.

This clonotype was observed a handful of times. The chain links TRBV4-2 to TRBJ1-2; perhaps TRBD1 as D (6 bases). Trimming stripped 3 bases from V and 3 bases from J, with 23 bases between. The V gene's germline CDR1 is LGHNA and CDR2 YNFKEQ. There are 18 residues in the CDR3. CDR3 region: CASSQDPTGQLRDYGYTF. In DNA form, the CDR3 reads TGTGCCAGCAGCCAGGATCCGACAGGCCAACTGAGAGACTATGGCTACACCTTC.

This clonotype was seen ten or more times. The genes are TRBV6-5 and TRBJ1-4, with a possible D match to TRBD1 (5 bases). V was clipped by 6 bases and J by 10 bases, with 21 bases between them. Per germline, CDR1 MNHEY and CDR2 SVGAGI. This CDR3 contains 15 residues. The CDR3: CASRPNRLGVGKLFF. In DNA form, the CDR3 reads TGTGCCAGCAGGCCAAACAGGTTAGGGGTCGGAAAACTGTTTTTT.

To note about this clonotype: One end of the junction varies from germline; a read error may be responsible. The CDR3 DNA is TGCGCCAGCACCAGGACAGGGACGGGTGAGACCCTGTACTTC. Encoded protein: CASTRTGTGETLYF. The chain employs TRBV5-1 and TRBJ2-5; TRBD1 agrees at 8 bases. The CDR3 extends over 14 amino acids. Germline lookup yields CDR1 SGHRS and CDR2 YFSETQ.

Here the CDR3 DNA reads TGTGCCAGCAGCGTAGCGGCATTCAGCACAGATACGCAGTATTTT. This sequence encodes CASSVAAFSTDTQYF. The chain joins TRBV9 to TRBJ2-3; no clear D. The V gene's germline CDR1 is SGDLS and CDR2 YYNGEE. This CDR3 has 15 residues. V was trimmed by 0 bases and J by 0 bases, leaving 8 bases between them.

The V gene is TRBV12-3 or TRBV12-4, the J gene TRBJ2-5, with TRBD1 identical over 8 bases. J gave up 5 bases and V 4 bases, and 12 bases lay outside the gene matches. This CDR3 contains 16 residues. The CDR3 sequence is CASSSGTGILGETQYF. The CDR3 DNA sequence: TGTGCCAGCAGTTCCGGGACAGGCATCCTCGGGGAGACCCAGTACTTC.

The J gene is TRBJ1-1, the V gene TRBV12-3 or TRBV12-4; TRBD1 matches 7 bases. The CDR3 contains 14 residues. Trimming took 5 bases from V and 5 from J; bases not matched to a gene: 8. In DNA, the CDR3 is TGTGCCAGCAGTCGACAGGGAGGTTGGACTGAAGCTTTCTTT. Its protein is CASSRQGGWTEAFF.

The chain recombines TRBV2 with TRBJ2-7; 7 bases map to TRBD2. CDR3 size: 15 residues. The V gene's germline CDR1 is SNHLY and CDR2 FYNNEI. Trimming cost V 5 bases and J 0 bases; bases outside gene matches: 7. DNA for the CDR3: TGTGCCAGCAGTCCCAGCGGGGCCCTCTCCTACGAGCAGTACTTC. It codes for CASSPSGALSYEQYF.

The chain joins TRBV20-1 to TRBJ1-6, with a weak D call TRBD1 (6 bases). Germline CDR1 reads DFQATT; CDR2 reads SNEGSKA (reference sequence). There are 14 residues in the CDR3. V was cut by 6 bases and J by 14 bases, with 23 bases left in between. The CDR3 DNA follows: TGCAGTGCCCGGACAGCTTATAATTCTAGGGCCCTCCACTTT. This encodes CSARTAYNSRALHF.

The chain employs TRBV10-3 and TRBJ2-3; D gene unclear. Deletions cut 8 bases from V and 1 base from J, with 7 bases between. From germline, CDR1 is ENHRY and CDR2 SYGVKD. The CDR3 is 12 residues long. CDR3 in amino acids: CAIGEGTDTQYF. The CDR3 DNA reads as TGTGCCATCGGAGAGGGCACAGATACGCAGTATTTT.

In DNA, the CDR3 is TGCAGTGCTAGAGGCCGACAGGGGAGGACAGATACGCAGTATTTT. This codes for CSARGRQGRTDTQYF. The V and J genes are TRBV20-1 and TRBJ2-3, with TRBD1 identical over 8 bases. There are 15 residues in the CDR3. Germline V gene sequence: CDR1 DFQATT, CDR2 SNEGSKA (reference sequence). Trimming took 1 base from V and 3 from J; bases not matched to a gene: 6.